A single sample gave rise to the 15 T cell receptor beta chains below, sequenced in a study of blood T cell repertoires in COVID-19 (dated by TCRdb to 2020 to 2021). The protocol used for the library was the immunoSEQ multiplex PCR assay. This immuneACCESS table, as held by TCRdb, lists in-frame sequences with V and J called but not all clones. Of the missing ones, under half trace to an unresolved V gene in checked studies; the others have no known cause. The table for this sample lists a few hundred thousand clones; 65% to 85% of them were counted only once. The ten top clones hold 5.5% to 7.5% of the sample. The specimen was PBMCs or T cells enriched from blood (not recorded which). These receptors originate from a woman in her thirties or forties who had recovered from COVID-19.

The rearrangement joins TRBV28 to TRBJ2-3; D remains unclear. Germline CDR1 and CDR2: MDHEN and SYDVKM. The CDR3 has 13 amino acids. The V gene lost 5 bases and the J gene lost 3 bases, with 9 bases spanning the gap. CDR3 sequence: CASSLPGTDTQYF. DNA for the CDR3: TGTGCCAGCAGTCTGCCGGGTACAGATACGCAGTATTTT.

This chain uses TRBV19 with TRBJ2-2, with 7 bases aligning to TRBD1. CDR3 length: 15 amino acids. Losses at the gene ends were 2 bases for V and 5 bases for J; bases not matched to a gene: 5. CDR1 is LNHDA and CDR2 is SQIVND in the germline V gene (reference sequence). CDR3 in amino acids: CASSITGRGTGELFF. CDR3 DNA: TGTGCCAGTAGTATAACCGGCAGGGGGACCGGGGAGCTGTTTTTT.

The rearrangement joins TRBV28 to TRBJ2-5, with 10 nucleotides matching TRBD1. The J segment lost 4 bases and the V segment lost 6 bases, leaving 11 bases of the junction unmatched. From germline, CDR1 is MDHEN and CDR2 SYDVKM. This CDR3 contains 16 residues. CDR3 sequence (DNA): TGTGCCAGCAGGCGGGGACAGGGGATCGCCAGAGAGACCCAGTACTTC. Translation: CASRRGQGIARETQYF. Based on the CDR3 plus reference TRBV28 and TRBJ2-5, the full variable domain is DVKVTQSSRYLVKRTGEKVFLECVQDMDHENMFWYRQDPGLGLRLIYFSYDVKMKEKGDIPEGYSVSREKKERFSLILESASTNQTSMYLCASRRGQGIARETQYFGPGTRLLVL.

The rearrangement links TRBV24-1 to TRBJ2-7, with D possibly being TRBD1 (6 bases). Trimming removed 9 bases at V and 5 bases at J, with 16 bases between. CDR3 length: 13 amino acids. CDR1 KGHDR and CDR2 SFDVKD come from the germline V gene. CDR3 sequence reads: CATGQGSIDEQYF. The CDR3 region has the DNA TGTGCCACCGGGCAGGGGAGTATCGACGAGCAGTACTTC.

For the CDR3, the DNA is TGTGCCAGCAGCTTCGGGGAGGAGGTCCAAGAGACCCAGTACTTC. As protein: CASSFGEEVQETQYF. The chain is built from TRBV5-4 and TRBJ2-5; possible D gene TRBD2, 6 bases. V lost 2 bases to trimming and J lost 1 base, with 12 bases between them. This CDR3 has 15 residues. From germline, CDR1 is SGHNT and CDR2 YYREEE (reference sequence).

The chain joins TRBV4-1 to TRBJ2-2; D is possibly TRBD1 (5 bases). The CDR3 totals 16 residues. Trimming took off 2 bases at V and 6 bases at J, with 16 bases between the two ends. The germline V gene has CDR1 MGHRA and CDR2 YSYEKL. CDR3 protein: CASSQLWSGFSGELFF. CDR3 sequence (DNA): TGCGCCAGCAGCCAATTATGGTCAGGGTTCTCCGGGGAGCTGTTTTTT.

The gene calls are TRBV10-2 and TRBJ2-3; 7 nucleotides agree with TRBD2. From germline, CDR1 is WSHSY and CDR2 SAAADI. This CDR3 region has 14 residues. V shed 6 bases, J shed 3 bases, and the junction held 6 bases outside the gene matches. Written as DNA, the CDR3 is TGCGCCAGCAGGGGCGGGAGTGGGACAGATACGCAGTATTTT. It is translated as CASRGGSGTDTQYF.

V and J are TRBV5-6 and TRBJ2-3; D might be TRBD2 (7 bases). Trimming took off 5 bases at V and 5 bases at J, with 12 bases between the two ends. Germline loops: CDR1 SGHDT, CDR2 YYEEEE. The CDR3 has 13 amino acids. The CDR3 sequence: CASRGGREDTQYF. The DNA of the CDR3 is TGTGCCAGCAGAGGGGGGAGGGAAGATACGCAGTATTTT.

This clone has just one count. The J gene is TRBJ1-6, the V gene TRBV5-5; possible D gene TRBD1, 6 bases. Germline CDR1 is SGHKS and CDR2 is YYEKEE (reference sequence). V shed 4 bases and J shed 7 bases, with 15 bases lying between them. The CDR3 sequence is 15 residues long. CDR3 coding DNA: TGTGCCAGCAGCCCCCCAGCCAGGGGCAATTCACCCCTCCACTTT. Its protein product is CASSPPARGNSPLHF.

CDR3 DNA: TGTGCCAGCAGCCATCGTGGGGCGGGAGCGACCTACGAGCAGTACTTC. Its protein product is CASSHRGAGATYEQYF. The V call is TRBV11-2, the J call TRBJ2-7; TRBD2 aligns across 7 bases. The CDR3 consists of 16 residues. V was pared by 5 bases and J by 2 bases, with 12 bases of the junction left unmatched. Germline assignment: CDR1 SGHAT and CDR2 FQNNGV.

This clone was seen only once. The rearrangement joins TRBV5-1 to TRBJ1-4; 7 bases line up with TRBD1. This CDR3 has 18 residues. The V gene end was trimmed by 4 bases and the J gene end by 1 base; junction bases not matched to a gene: 13. Germline CDR1 is SGHRS and CDR2 is YFSETQ. The CDR3 bases are TGCGCCAGCAGCCCATTCGGACAGGCGAGTAGAACTAATGAAAAACTGTTTTTT. This encodes CASSPFGQASRTNEKLFF.

This chain connects TRBV25-1 to TRBJ1-4; D unclear. V lost 5 bases, J lost 0 bases, and 10 bases lay in between. The CDR3 is 15 amino acids. Germline V gene lookup returns CDR1 MGHDK and CDR2 SYGVNS. CDR3: CASSSHRSTNEKLFF. CDR3 bases: TGTGCCAGCAGTTCACACCGATCAACTAATGAAAAACTGTTTTTT.

The V gene is TRBV7-2, the J gene TRBJ2-4; 7 nucleotides match TRBD2. V was pared by 5 bases and J by 2 bases, with 12 bases of the junction left unmatched. Germline values: CDR1 SGHTA, CDR2 FQGNSA. The CDR3 is 17 amino acids. CDR3 residues: CASSVAGTTDPKNIQYF. The CDR3 DNA sequence: TGTGCCAGCAGCGTCGCCGGGACTACAGATCCCAAAAACATTCAGTACTTC.

CDR3 in amino acids: CASSMARDRGDQPQHF. The DNA of the CDR3 is TGTGCCAGTAGTATGGCCCGGGACAGAGGTGATCAGCCCCAGCATTTT. V usage is TRBV19 and J usage is TRBJ1-5; the match to TRBD1 covers 7 bases. Germline V lookup: CDR1 LNHDA, CDR2 SQIVND (reference sequence). The CDR3 runs 16 residues. V lost 3 bases and J lost 5; bases outside the gene matches: 10.

This chain connects TRBV27 to TRBJ2-2; D perhaps matches TRBD2 (6 bases). Trimming left V 8 bases short and J 4 bases short, with 20 bases between. Germline V gene lookup returns CDR1 MNHEY and CDR2 SMNVEV (reference sequence). The CDR3 is made up of 16 amino acids. CDR3: CASRWLPAGITGELFF. The CDR3 coding sequence is TGTGCCAGCCGTTGGCTACCAGCGGGCATCACCGGGGAGCTGTTTTTT.